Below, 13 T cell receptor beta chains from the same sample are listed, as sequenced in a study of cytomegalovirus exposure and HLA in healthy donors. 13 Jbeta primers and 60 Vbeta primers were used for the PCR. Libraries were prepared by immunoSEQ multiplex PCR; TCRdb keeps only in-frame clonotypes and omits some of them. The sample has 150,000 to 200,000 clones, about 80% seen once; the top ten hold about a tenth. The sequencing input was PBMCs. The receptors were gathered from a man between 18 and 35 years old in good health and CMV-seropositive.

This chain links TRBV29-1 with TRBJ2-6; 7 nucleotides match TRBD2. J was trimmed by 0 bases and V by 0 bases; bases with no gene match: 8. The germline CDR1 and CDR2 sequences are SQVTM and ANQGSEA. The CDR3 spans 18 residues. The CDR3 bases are TGCAGCGTTGAAGATCTTGGGAGGGACGACTCTGGGGCCAACGTCCTGACTTTC. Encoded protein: CSVEDLGRDDSGANVLTF.

In nucleotides, the CDR3 is TGTGCCAGCAGTGAAGGGGCAGGCCAGTCCTACGAGCAGTACTTC. As protein: CASSEGAGQSYEQYF. V and J are TRBV2 and TRBJ2-7, with D hard to call. CDR3 length: 15 amino acids. Germline V gene sequence: CDR1 SNHLY, CDR2 FYNNEI. V was shortened by 1 base and J by 1 base, with 11 bases between the two germline ends.

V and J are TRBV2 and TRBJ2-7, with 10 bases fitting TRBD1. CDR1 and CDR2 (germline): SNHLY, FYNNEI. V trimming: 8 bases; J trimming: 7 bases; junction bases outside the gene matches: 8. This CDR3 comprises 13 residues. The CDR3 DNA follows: TGTGCCAGCGCGAGACAGGGGGCACGGGAGCAGTACTTC. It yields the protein CASARQGAREQYF.

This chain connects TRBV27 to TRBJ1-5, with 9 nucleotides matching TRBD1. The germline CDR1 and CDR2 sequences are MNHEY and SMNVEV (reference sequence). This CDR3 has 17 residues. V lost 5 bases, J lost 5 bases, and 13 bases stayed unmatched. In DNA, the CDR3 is TGTGCCAGCAGTCCAATCACCACAGGGGGCGCGTATCAGCCCCAGCATTTT. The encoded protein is CASSPITTGGAYQPQHF.

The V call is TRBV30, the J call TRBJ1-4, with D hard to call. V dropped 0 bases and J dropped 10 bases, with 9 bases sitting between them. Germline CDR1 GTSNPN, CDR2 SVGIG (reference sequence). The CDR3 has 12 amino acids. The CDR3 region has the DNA TGTGCCTGGAGTGTAAATTGGAGAAAACTGTTTTTT. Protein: CAWSVNWRKLFF. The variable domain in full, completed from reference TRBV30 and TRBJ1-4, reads SQTIHQWPATLVQPVGSPLSLECTVEGTSNPNLYWYRQAAGRGLQLLFYSVGIGQISSEVPQNLSASRPQDRQFILSSKKLLLSDSGFYLCAWSVNWRKLFFGSGTQLSVL.

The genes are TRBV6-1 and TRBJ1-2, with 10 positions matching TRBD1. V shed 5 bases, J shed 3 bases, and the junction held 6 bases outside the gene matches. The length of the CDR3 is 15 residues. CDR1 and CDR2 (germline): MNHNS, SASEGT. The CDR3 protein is CASSSGTGVYYGYTF. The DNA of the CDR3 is TGTGCCAGCAGTTCGGGGACAGGGGTCTACTATGGCTACACCTTC.

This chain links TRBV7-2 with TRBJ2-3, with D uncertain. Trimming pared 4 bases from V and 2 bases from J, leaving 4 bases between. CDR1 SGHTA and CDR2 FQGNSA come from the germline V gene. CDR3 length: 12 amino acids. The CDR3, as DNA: TGTGCCAGCAGCTCACTCACAGATACGCAGTATTTT. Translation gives CASSSLTDTQYF.

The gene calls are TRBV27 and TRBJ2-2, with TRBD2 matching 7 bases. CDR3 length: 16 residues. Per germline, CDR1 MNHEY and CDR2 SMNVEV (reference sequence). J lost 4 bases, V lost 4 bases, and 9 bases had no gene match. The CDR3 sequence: CASSSRGSRGTGELFF. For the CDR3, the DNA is TGTGCCAGCAGTTCTCGCGGGAGTCGGGGCACCGGGGAGCTGTTTTTT.

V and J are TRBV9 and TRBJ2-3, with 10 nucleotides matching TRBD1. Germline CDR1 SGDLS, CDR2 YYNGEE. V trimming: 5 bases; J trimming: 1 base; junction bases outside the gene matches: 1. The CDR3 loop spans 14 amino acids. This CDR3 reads CASRGTGGTDTQYF. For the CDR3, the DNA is TGTGCCAGCAGGGGGACAGGGGGCACAGATACGCAGTATTTT. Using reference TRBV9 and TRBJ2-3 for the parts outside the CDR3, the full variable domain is DSGVTQTPKHLITATGQRVTLRCSPRSGDLSVYWYQQSLDQGLQFLIQYYNGEERAKGNILERFSAQQFPDLHSELNLSSLELGDSALYFCASRGTGGTDTQYFGPGTRLTVL.

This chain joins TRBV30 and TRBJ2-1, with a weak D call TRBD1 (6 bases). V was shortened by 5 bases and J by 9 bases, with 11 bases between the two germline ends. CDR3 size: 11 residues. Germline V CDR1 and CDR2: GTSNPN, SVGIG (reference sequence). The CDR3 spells CAWYLGGEQFF. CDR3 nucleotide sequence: TGTGCCTGGTACCTAGGGGGTGAGCAGTTCTTC.

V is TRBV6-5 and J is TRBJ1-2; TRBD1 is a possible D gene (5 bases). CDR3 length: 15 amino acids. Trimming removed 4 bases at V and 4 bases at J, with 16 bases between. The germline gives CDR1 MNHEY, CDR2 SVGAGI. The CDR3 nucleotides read TGTGCCAGCAGTTTGACTCTGACAGTCTCCTATGGCTACACCTTC. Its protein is CASSLTLTVSYGYTF.

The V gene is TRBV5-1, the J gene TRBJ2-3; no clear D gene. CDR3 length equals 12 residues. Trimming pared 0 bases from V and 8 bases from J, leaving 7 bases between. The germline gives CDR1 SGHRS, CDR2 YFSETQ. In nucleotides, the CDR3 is TGCGCCAGCAGCTTGGCCATCGGTACGCAGTATTTT. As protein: CASSLAIGTQYF.

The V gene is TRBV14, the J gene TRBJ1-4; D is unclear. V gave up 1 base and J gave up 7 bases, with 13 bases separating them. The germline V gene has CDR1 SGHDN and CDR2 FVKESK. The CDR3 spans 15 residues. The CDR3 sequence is CASSQGRRTVEKLFF. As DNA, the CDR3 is TGTGCCAGCAGCCAAGGGCGTAGAACAGTTGAAAAACTGTTTTTT. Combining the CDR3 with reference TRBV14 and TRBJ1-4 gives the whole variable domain EAGVTQFPSHSVIEKGQTVTLRCDPISGHDNLYWYRRVMGKEIKFLLHFVKESKQDESGMPNNRFLAERTGGTYSTLKVQPAELEDSGVYFCASSQGRRTVEKLFFGSGTQLSVL.